At least ten counts were recorded for the clone carrying this T cell receptor beta chain. Antigen: not known. Constant-region reverse primers amplified full-length variable regions, followed by semi-nested Nested Universal Primer A PCR. One entry per CDR3 protein results from TCRdb running MiXCR on the 5' RACE reads. The data contain tens of thousands of distinct CDR3 sequences, 22% of them singletons. Study-level results: Larger-cohort validation covered only one TCR beta V-J rearrangement. The TCR gene usage of tumor memory CD4+ T cells clustered together with blood and lymph node memory CD4+ cells and with lymph node naive CD4+ cells.

Tregs were sorted as CD4+CD25+CD127-/low cells. J was trimmed by 5 bases and V by 6 bases; bases with no gene match: 9. The CDR3 runs 15 residues. Germline CDR1 MDHEN, CDR2 SYDVKM. This TCR came from a female donor with breast cancer. Input material: Tregs sorted from blood. The chain combines TRBV28 with TRBJ2-7; the match to TRBD2 covers 11 bases. The CDR3 region has the DNA TGTGCCAGCAGAACAAGGACTAGCGGGTTACACGAGCAGTACTTC. Translated, it gives CASRTRTSGLHEQYF.